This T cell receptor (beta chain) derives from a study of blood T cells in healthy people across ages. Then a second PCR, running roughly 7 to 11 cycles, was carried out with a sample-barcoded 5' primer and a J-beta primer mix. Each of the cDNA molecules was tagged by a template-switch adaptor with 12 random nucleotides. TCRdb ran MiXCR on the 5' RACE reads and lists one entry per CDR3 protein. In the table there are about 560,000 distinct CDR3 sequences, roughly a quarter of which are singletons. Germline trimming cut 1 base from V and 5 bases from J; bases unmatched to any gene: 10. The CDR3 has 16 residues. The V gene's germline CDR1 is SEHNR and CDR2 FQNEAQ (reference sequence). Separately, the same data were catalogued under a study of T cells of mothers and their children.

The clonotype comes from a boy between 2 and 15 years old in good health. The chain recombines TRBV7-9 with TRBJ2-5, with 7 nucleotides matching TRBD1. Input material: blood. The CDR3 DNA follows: TGTGCCAGCAGCTTAGTCTTGGGACAGCACAGGGAGACCCAGTACTTC. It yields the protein CASSLVLGQHRETQYF.